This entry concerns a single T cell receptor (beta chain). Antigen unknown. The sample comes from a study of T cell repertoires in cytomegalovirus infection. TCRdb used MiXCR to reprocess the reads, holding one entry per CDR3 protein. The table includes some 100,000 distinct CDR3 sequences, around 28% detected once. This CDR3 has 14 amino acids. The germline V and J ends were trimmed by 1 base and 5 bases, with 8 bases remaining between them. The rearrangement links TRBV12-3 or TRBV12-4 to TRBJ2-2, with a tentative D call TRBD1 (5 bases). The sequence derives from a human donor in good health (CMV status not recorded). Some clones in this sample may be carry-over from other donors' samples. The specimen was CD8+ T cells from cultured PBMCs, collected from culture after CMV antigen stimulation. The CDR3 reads CASSLGQLTGELFF. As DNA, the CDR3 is TGTGCCAGCAGTTTAGGACAGCTAACCGGGGAGCTGTTTTTT.